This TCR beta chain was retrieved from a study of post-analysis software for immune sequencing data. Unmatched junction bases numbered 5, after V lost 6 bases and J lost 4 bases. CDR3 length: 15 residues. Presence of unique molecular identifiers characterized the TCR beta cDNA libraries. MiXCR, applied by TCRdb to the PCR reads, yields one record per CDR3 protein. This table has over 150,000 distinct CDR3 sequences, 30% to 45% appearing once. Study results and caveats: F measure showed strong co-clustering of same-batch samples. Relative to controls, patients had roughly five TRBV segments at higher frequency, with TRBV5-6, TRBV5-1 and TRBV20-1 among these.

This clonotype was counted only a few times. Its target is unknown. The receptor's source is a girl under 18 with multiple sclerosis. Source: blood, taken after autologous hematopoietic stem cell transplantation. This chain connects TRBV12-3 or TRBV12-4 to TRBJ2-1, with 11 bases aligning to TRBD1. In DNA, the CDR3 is TGTGCCAGCAGGATCGGACAGGGGGCGTACAATGAGCAGTTCTTC. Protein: CASRIGQGAYNEQFF.